Shown below are 23 T cell receptor beta chains from a single sample sequenced in a study of blood T cell repertoires in COVID-19. Repertoires were generated with immunoSEQ multiplex PCR, while TCRdb's copy carries only in-frame clones and drops some. This sample has a few hundred thousand clones, with around nine tenths found just once. Sequenced: peripheral blood. The receptors come from a woman aged 18-29 years who had recovered from COVID-19.

The rearrangement links TRBV7-2 to TRBJ1-2; D unresolved. Germline V lookup: CDR1 SGHTA, CDR2 FQGNSA. V was trimmed by 1 base and J by 8 bases, leaving 8 bases between them. The CDR3 sequence is 12 residues long. The CDR3, as DNA: TGTGCCAGCAGCTTAGATGTAGTAGGCTACACCTTC. Residues: CASSLDVVGYTF.

The chain employs TRBV7-9 and TRBJ1-2; 7 bases fit TRBD1. CDR1 and CDR2 (germline): SEHNR, FQNEAQ (reference sequence). CDR3 length: 13 residues. V dropped 3 bases and J dropped 5; count of bases not matched to a gene: 3. The CDR3 region is CASSLAQGYGYTF. CDR3 coding DNA: TGTGCCAGCAGCTTGGCACAGGGGTATGGCTACACCTTC.

The chain combines TRBV19 with TRBJ2-7; D unclear. CDR3 length equals 14 residues. V was shortened by 3 bases and J by 0 bases, with 9 bases between the two germline ends. From germline, CDR1 is LNHDA and CDR2 SQIVND (reference sequence). CDR3 in amino acids: CASSIGWSSYEQYF. CDR3 DNA sequence: TGTGCCAGTAGTATCGGCTGGAGCTCCTACGAGCAGTACTTC.

This clone appeared once. The chain combines TRBV5-1 with TRBJ1-3; TRBD1 might be the D (5 bases). With 4 bases removed from V and 3 bases from J, the gap between germline ends came to 14 bases. Germline V lookup: CDR1 SGHRS, CDR2 YFSETQ. The CDR3 is 15 amino acids. DNA of the CDR3: TGCGCCAGCAGCCCTCGCGGGGGGGATGGAAACACCATATATTTT. Protein: CASSPRGGDGNTIYF.

This chain connects TRBV10-3 to TRBJ2-2; 11 bases fit TRBD2. From germline, CDR1 is ENHRY and CDR2 SYGVKD. This CDR3 is 17 amino acids long. Unmatched junction bases numbered 6, after V lost 0 bases and J lost 6 bases. The CDR3 nucleotides are TGTGCCATCAGTGAGTCGTTACTAGCGGGAGATCCCGGGGAGCTGTTTTTT. This translates into CAISESLLAGDPGELFF.

This chain connects TRBV11-3 to TRBJ2-7; possibly TRBD2 for D (5 bases). The CDR3 sequence is 14 residues long. V lost 1 base to trimming and J lost 2 bases, with 9 bases between them. Germline-derived CDR1 and CDR2 are SGHNT and YENEEA. CDR3 coding DNA: TGTGCCAGCAGCTTAGCCTCGGGGACCTACGAGCAGTACTTC. Amino acid sequence: CASSLASGTYEQYF.

In its sample, this clone was seen many times. CDR3 coding DNA: TGCAGCGTTGAAGATCTCATAGGGGGCTACAATGAGCAGTTCTTC. It yields the protein CSVEDLIGGYNEQFF. The chain links TRBV29-1 to TRBJ2-1, with D perhaps TRBD1 (6 bases). This CDR3 is 15 amino acids long. Trimming took 0 bases from V and 3 from J, leaving 12 bases between them. Per germline, CDR1 SQVTM and CDR2 ANQGSEA.

In DNA, the CDR3 is TGTGCCAGCAGCGGGGGGGAGGCCCGGACCCAGTACTTC. Its protein is CASSGGEARTQYF. This sequence joins TRBV9 and TRBJ2-5, with TRBD2 as a possible D gene (6 bases). Deletions cut 3 bases from V and 7 bases from J, with 13 bases between. The CDR3 sequence is 13 residues long. The germline gives CDR1 SGDLS, CDR2 YYNGEE.

This rearrangement joins TRBV18 to TRBJ1-4, with 8 nucleotides matching TRBD1. CDR3 size: 16 residues. Germline-derived CDR1 and CDR2 are KGHSH and LQKENI. Losses at the gene ends were 6 bases for V and 6 bases for J; bases not matched to a gene: 12. The CDR3: CASSLMGQGADEKLFF. The CDR3 DNA reads TGTGCCAGCTCGCTCATGGGTCAGGGGGCGGATGAAAAACTGTTTTTT.

The chain joins TRBV7-2 to TRBJ2-1; TRBD2 might be the D (5 bases). The V and J ends lost 2 bases and 5 bases respectively, with 10 bases between them. This CDR3 contains 14 residues. Germline V gene sequence: CDR1 SGHTA, CDR2 FQGNSA. The CDR3 region has the DNA TGTGCCAGCAGCTTATCCCCAGCGGACAATGAGCAGTTCTTC. This codes for CASSLSPADNEQFF.

The genes are TRBV6-6 and TRBJ1-5, with a possible D match to TRBD1 (5 bases). The CDR3 loop spans 14 amino acids. V was trimmed by 6 bases and J by 7 bases, leaving 16 bases between them. CDR1 and CDR2 (germline): MNHNY, SVGAGI (reference sequence). For the CDR3, the DNA is TGTGCCAGCAGGGACCTCGGGGGTCCCCAGCCCCAGCATTTT. This codes for CASRDLGGPQPQHF.

The CDR3 region has the DNA TGTGCCAGCAGCTTCGGACTAGCTTCAGATACGCAGTATTTT. Protein sequence: CASSFGLASDTQYF. The chain is built from TRBV11-3 and TRBJ2-3; 8 nucleotides line up with TRBD2. Germline trimming cut 3 bases from V and 4 bases from J; bases unmatched to any gene: 3. The germline gives CDR1 SGHNT, CDR2 YENEEA. This CDR3 region has 14 residues.

This clone was picked up one time. The chain's CDR3 is CASSLVPGQGLNEQFF. The CDR3 nucleotides are TGTGCCAGCAGCTTAGTTCCCGGACAGGGATTGAATGAGCAGTTCTTC. V gene TRBV7-3 combines with J gene TRBJ2-1; 8 nucleotides align to TRBD1. The CDR3 length is 16 residues. V lost 2 bases, J lost 7 bases, and 10 bases stayed unmatched. The germline V gene encodes CDR1 SGHTA and CDR2 FQGTGA.

The gene calls are TRBV2 and TRBJ2-1, with 12 bases matching TRBD1. V was pared by 5 bases and J by 7 bases, with 9 bases of the junction left unmatched. The CDR3 runs to 16 residues. Germline values: CDR1 SNHLY, CDR2 FYNNEI. CDR3: CASSFPSGQGANEQFF. The CDR3 DNA follows: TGTGCCAGCAGTTTTCCCTCGGGACAGGGGGCGAATGAGCAGTTCTTC.

This chain's CDR3 is CASSLGGEAKKLFF. The DNA for the CDR3 is TGTGCCAGTAGCCTCGGGGGGGAAGCAAAAAAACTGTTTTTT. The chain employs TRBV19 and TRBJ1-4, with D tentatively TRBD1 (5 bases). V lost 6 bases and J 9 bases, leaving 17 bases between the germline ends. This CDR3 has 14 amino acids. Germline values: CDR1 LNHDA, CDR2 SQIVND (reference sequence).

This rearrangement joins TRBV2 to TRBJ1-1; 7 nucleotides align to TRBD1. Germline V gene lookup returns CDR1 SNHLY and CDR2 FYNNEI. This CDR3 spans 17 amino acids. Losses at the gene ends were 4 bases for V and 4 bases for J; bases not matched to a gene: 15. CDR3 DNA: TGTGCCAGCAGTGGTGTCGGCAGGGGGAAGATGGGCACTGAAGCTTTCTTT. Translating it yields CASSGVGRGKMGTEAFF. The variable domain in full, completed from reference TRBV2 and TRBJ1-1, reads EPEVTQTPSHQVTQMGQEVILRCVPISNHLYFYWYRQILGQKVEFLVSFYNNEISEKSEIFDDQFSVERPDGSNFTLKIRSTKLEDSAMYFCASSGVGRGKMGTEAFFGQGTRLTVV.

The V and J genes are TRBV6-2 or TRBV6-3 and TRBJ1-5; D gene unclear. Germline assignment: CDR1 MNHEY and CDR2 SVGEGT. V was shortened by 2 bases and J by 8 bases, with 13 bases between the two germline ends. This CDR3 has 14 residues. The CDR3 sequence: CASSYRQETEPQHF. The CDR3 coding sequence is TGTGCCAGCAGTTACAGGCAGGAAACGGAGCCCCAGCATTTT.

The chain recombines TRBV28 with TRBJ1-5, with TRBD1 as a possible D gene (6 bases). Looked up from germline, CDR1 is MDHEN and CDR2 is SYDVKM. V was clipped by 8 bases and J by 4 bases, with 21 bases between them. The CDR3 has 16 residues. The CDR3 DNA sequence: TGTGCCAGCCAAGACCCAGTTCGACAGGCAAATCAGCCCCAGCATTTT. Its translation: CASQDPVRQANQPQHF.

CDR3 loop: CATSDLERRVSNQPQHF. The CDR3 bases are TGTGCCACCAGTGATTTAGAAAGGAGAGTTAGCAATCAGCCCCAGCATTTT. The V and J genes are TRBV24-1 and TRBJ1-5; D is unclear. V lost 1 base and J lost 0, with 12 bases in between. Germline V gene lookup returns CDR1 KGHDR and CDR2 SFDVKD. This CDR3 has 17 residues.

V gene TRBV19 combines with J gene TRBJ2-7; the match to TRBD1 covers 7 bases. CDR1 is LNHDA and CDR2 is SQIVND in the germline V gene (reference sequence). There are 13 residues in the CDR3. V lost 3 bases, J lost 2 bases, and 1 base stayed unmatched. The DNA for the CDR3 is TGTGCCAGTAGTATTGGGACAGCCTACGAGCAGTACTTC. This translates into CASSIGTAYEQYF.

This rearrangement joins TRBV6-2 or TRBV6-3 to TRBJ2-1, with 12 bases matching TRBD2. The CDR3 spans 16 residues. The germline CDR1 and CDR2 sequences are MNHEY and SVGEGT. Trimming at V came to 0 bases and at J to 4 bases, leaving 1 base not matched to a gene. The CDR3 DNA sequence: TGTGCCAGCAGTTACTCGACTAGCGGGGGATACAATGAGCAGTTCTTC. Translating it yields CASSYSTSGGYNEQFF.

The chain recombines TRBV30 with TRBJ2-7; D is unclear. This CDR3 comprises 11 residues. The germline V gene encodes CDR1 GTSNPN and CDR2 SVGIG (reference sequence). Trimming cost V 2 bases and J 3 bases, with 5 bases left between them. The CDR3 bases are TGTGCCTGGAGTAGTAGCTACGAGCAGTACTTC. Its protein is CAWSSSYEQYF.

The V gene is TRBV18, the J gene TRBJ2-7; 9 bases align to TRBD1. Germline V gives CDR1 KGHSH, CDR2 LQKENI. Trimming removed 5 bases from V and 5 bases from J; junction bases left unmatched: 4. The CDR3 length is 13 residues. The chain's CDR3 is CASSWDRAHEQYF. CDR3 sequence (DNA): TGTGCCAGCTCATGGGACAGGGCCCACGAGCAGTACTTC.